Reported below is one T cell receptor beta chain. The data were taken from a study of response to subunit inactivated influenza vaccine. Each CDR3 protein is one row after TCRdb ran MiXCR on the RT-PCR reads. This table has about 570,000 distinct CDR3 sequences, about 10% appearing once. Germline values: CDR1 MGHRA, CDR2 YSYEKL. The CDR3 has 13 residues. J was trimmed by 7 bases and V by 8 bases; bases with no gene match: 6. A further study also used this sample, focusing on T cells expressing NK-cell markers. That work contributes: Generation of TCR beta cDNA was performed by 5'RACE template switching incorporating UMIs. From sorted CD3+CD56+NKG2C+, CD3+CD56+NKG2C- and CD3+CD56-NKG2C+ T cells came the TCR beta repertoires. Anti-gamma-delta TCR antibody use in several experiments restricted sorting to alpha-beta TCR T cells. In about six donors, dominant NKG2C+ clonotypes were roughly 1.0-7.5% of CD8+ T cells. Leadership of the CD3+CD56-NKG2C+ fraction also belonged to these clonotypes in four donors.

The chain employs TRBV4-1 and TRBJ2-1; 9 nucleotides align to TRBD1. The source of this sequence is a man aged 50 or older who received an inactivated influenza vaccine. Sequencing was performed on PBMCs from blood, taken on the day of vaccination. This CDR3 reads CASAGQGWNEQFF. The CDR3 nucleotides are TGCGCCAGCGCGGGACAGGGCTGGAATGAGCAGTTCTTC.